Presented here are 27 T cell receptor beta chains from one specimen sequenced in a study of T cell repertoires in cytomegalovirus infection. Their cognate antigens are unknown. TCRdb reanalysed the reads using MiXCR and keeps one entry per CDR3 protein. The data contain hundreds of thousands of distinct CDR3 sequences, about 33% of them seen just once; the ten biggest clones take up over 10%. The sample in question was cultured CD8+ T cells from PBMCs, obtained from culture after CMV antigen stimulation. The receptors derive from a human donor in good health (CMV status not recorded). Some clones in this sample may be carry-over from other donors' samples.

The chain links TRBV4-1 to TRBJ1-5; D is unresolved. The germline gives CDR1 MGHRA, CDR2 YSYEKL. This CDR3 is built from 13 residues. With 1 base removed from V and 7 bases from J, the gap between germline ends came to 8 bases. CDR3: CASSQVLWQPQHF. The DNA of the CDR3 is TGCGCCAGCAGCCAAGTATTATGGCAGCCCCAGCATTTT.

The rearrangement joins TRBV5-1 to TRBJ2-3; the match to TRBD2 covers 7 bases. CDR3 length: 13 amino acids. The germline CDR1 and CDR2 sequences are SGHRS and YFSETQ. V lost 3 bases and J lost 5; bases outside the gene matches: 3. The CDR3 coding sequence is TGCGCCAGCAGCTCGGGACTACAAGATACGCAGTATTTT. This gives the protein CASSSGLQDTQYF.

This rearrangement joins TRBV7-2 to TRBJ1-2, with D possibly TRBD1 on 5 matching bases. This CDR3 is built from 13 residues. V lost 5 bases, J lost 4 bases, and 11 bases lay in between. The V gene's germline CDR1 is SGHTA and CDR2 FQGNSA. CDR3 DNA sequence: TGTGCCAGCAGCCCGGGGGATATCTATGGCTACACCTTC. Translated, it gives CASSPGDIYGYTF. Looking up the rest from reference TRBV7-2 and TRBJ1-2 gives the full variable domain: GAGVSQSPSNKVTEKGKDVELRCDPISGHTALYWYRQSLGQGLEFLIYFQGNSAPDKSGLPSDRFSAERTGGSVSTLTIQRTQQEDSAVYLCASSPGDIYGYTFGSGTRLTVV.

To note about this clonotype: A much larger clone differs from this one at a single base, so this may be a read error. The chain uses TRBV6-1 and TRBJ2-3, with D tentatively TRBD2 (6 bases). V was shortened by 1 base and J by 0 bases, with 23 bases between the two germline ends. The CDR3 totals 20 residues. Germline assignment: CDR1 MNHNS and CDR2 SASEGT. The CDR3 DNA reads as TGTGCCAGCAGTGAAGGATCGCGACTAGTGGGGAGTGCTAGCACAGATACGCAGTATTTT. This gives the protein CASSEGSRLVGSASTDTQYF.

This chain links TRBV27 with TRBJ2-5; 10 nucleotides agree with TRBD1. The V gene's germline CDR1 is MNHEY and CDR2 SMNVEV (reference sequence). The J segment lost 7 bases and the V segment lost 5 bases, leaving 10 bases of the junction unmatched. The CDR3 totals 15 residues. CDR3 coding DNA: TGTGCCAGCAGTCCCGGACAGGGGGGAGTTAGGACCCAGTACTTC. This encodes CASSPGQGGVRTQYF.

In its sample, this clonotype was seen a few times. The chain joins TRBV20-1 to TRBJ2-5, with 7 bases lining up with TRBD2. J was trimmed by 2 bases and V by 1 base; bases with no gene match: 4. CDR1 DFQATT and CDR2 SNEGSKA come from the germline V gene (reference sequence). This CDR3 region has 14 residues. The DNA of the CDR3 is TGCAGTGCTAGAGCAAAGCGGGGACAAGAGACCCAGTACTTC. It is translated as CSARAKRGQETQYF.

This clonotype was recorded a few times. The chain combines TRBV7-9 with TRBJ1-2; D perhaps matches TRBD1 (6 bases). Trimming left V 5 bases short and J 6 bases short, with 16 bases between. CDR3 length equals 14 residues. CDR1 and CDR2 from the germline V gene are SEHNR and FQNEAQ (reference sequence). The CDR3 nucleotides read TGTGCCAGCAGCGCGTCCACAGGGTCGCATGGCTACACCTTC. Translated: CASSASTGSHGYTF.

There are many counts of this clonotype. The CDR3 protein is CASSLVLGRVPEAFF. The DNA for the CDR3 is TGTGCCAGCAGCTTAGTTTTGGGCAGGGTCCCTGAAGCTTTCTTT. The V call is TRBV7-6, the J call TRBJ1-1; a possible D gene is TRBD1 (5 bases). The germline CDR1 and CDR2 sequences are SGHVS and FNYEAQ. This CDR3 comprises 15 residues. V lost 1 base to trimming and J lost 6 bases, with 15 bases between them. The full variable domain, completed using reference TRBV7-6 and TRBJ1-1, is GAGVSQSPRYKVTKRGQDVALRCDPISGHVSLYWYRQALGQGPEFLTYFNYEAQQDKSGLPNDRFSAERPEGSISTLTIQRTEQRDSAMYRCASSLVLGRVPEAFFGQGTRLTVV.

The V and J genes are TRBV6-5 and TRBJ1-1; a possible D gene is TRBD1 (5 bases). Deletions cut 2 bases from V and 5 bases from J, with 15 bases between. CDR1 and CDR2 (germline): MNHEY, SVGAGI. This CDR3 contains 15 residues. In DNA, the CDR3 is TGTGCCAGCAGTTACCACCGGGACCAACGAACTGAAGCTTTCTTT. This gives the protein CASSYHRDQRTEAFF.

This clonotype was recorded many times. The J gene is TRBJ2-5, the V gene TRBV7-2; 8 bases map to TRBD2. This CDR3 has 16 residues. V was clipped by 4 bases and J by 5 bases; unmatched bases: 12. In germline, CDR1 is SGHTA, CDR2 FQGNSA. As DNA, the CDR3 is TGTGCCAGCAGCTCCCTAGGGCGGGGGGCAATCGAGACCCAGTACTTC. The encoded protein is CASSSLGRGAIETQYF.

Comment on this clonotype: This may arise from a read error, as a much more abundant clone is one base away. The gene calls are TRBV7-2 and TRBJ2-1, with 7 bases lining up with TRBD2. The CDR3 totals 15 residues. Trimming removed 5 bases from V and 6 bases from J; junction bases left unmatched: 10. From germline, CDR1 is SGHTA and CDR2 FQGNSA. The CDR3 sequence is CASSPPSGPLNEQFF. DNA of the CDR3: TGTGCCAGCAGCCCCCCTAGCGGTCCCCTCAATGAGCAGTTCTTC.

This clonotype was counted at least ten times. The genes are TRBV7-9 and TRBJ2-5; tentatively, D is TRBD1 (5 bases). Germline V gene lookup returns CDR1 SEHNR and CDR2 FQNEAQ (reference sequence). The CDR3 contains 17 residues. The V gene lost 4 bases and the J gene lost 4 bases, with 22 bases spanning the gap. Here the CDR3 reads CASSSTQSGREGETQYF. The DNA for the CDR3 is TGTGCCAGCAGCTCCACGCAATCCGGCAGGGAAGGAGAGACCCAGTACTTC.

This clonotype was seen a few times. J is TRBJ1-2 and V is TRBV2; 10 nucleotides align to TRBD1. The ends lost 5 bases at V and 5 bases at J; junction bases unmatched: 14. CDR1 is SNHLY, CDR2 FYNNEI, per germline. This CDR3 comprises 17 residues. The CDR3 reads CASSPRDRGSPAYGYTF. CDR3 nucleotides: TGTGCCAGCAGTCCCCGGGACAGGGGATCCCCGGCTTATGGCTACACCTTC. The full variable domain, with the rest looked up from reference TRBV2 and TRBJ1-2, is EPEVTQTPSHQVTQMGQEVILRCVPISNHLYFYWYRQILGQKVEFLVSFYNNEISEKSEIFDDQFSVERPDGSNFTLKIRSTKLEDSAMYFCASSPRDRGSPAYGYTFGSGTRLTVV.

J is TRBJ2-3 and V is TRBV6-5; D perhaps matches TRBD2 (5 bases). The CDR3 has 17 residues. Trimming stripped 2 bases from V and 2 bases from J, with 17 bases between. Germline V gene sequence: CDR1 MNHEY, CDR2 SVGAGI. The CDR3 DNA follows: TGTGCCAGCAGTTACCTCAGTCATCACCGGGACACAGATACGCAGTATTTT. This translates into CASSYLSHHRDTDTQYF.

The chain employs TRBV27 and TRBJ2-3; D possibly corresponds to TRBD2 (6 bases). V was trimmed by 3 bases and J by 2 bases, leaving 15 bases between them. The CDR3 loop spans 16 amino acids. Germline V lookup: CDR1 MNHEY, CDR2 SMNVEV (reference sequence). CDR3 sequence reads: CASSFGTPLPTDTQYF. CDR3 nucleotides: TGTGCCAGCAGTTTCGGGACTCCCCTCCCCACAGATACGCAGTATTTT.

The chain links TRBV20-1 to TRBJ2-3, with D possibly matching TRBD1 (6 bases). The germline V gene has CDR1 DFQATT and CDR2 SNEGSKA (reference sequence). The CDR3 is made up of 17 amino acids. Trimming cost V 5 bases and J 0 bases, with 21 bases left between them. CDR3 coding DNA: TGCAGTGCTCACCCGGGACAAGGAGGATATAGCACAGATACGCAGTATTTT. Residues: CSAHPGQGGYSTDTQYF.

Many counts were recorded for this clonotype. The V and J genes are TRBV7-2 and TRBJ1-5, with D perhaps matching TRBD1 (5 bases). This CDR3 region has 15 residues. The ends were cut back, 2 bases at V and 5 bases at J, with 13 bases in the middle. The germline gives CDR1 SGHTA, CDR2 FQGNSA. The CDR3 nucleotides read TGTGCCAGCAGCTTAAGCGGGGGGAGGTATCAGCCCCAGCATTTT. Translation: CASSLSGGRYQPQHF.

J is TRBJ2-5 and V is TRBV5-6, with 12 bases fitting TRBD2. The germline V gene has CDR1 SGHDT and CDR2 YYEEEE. CDR3 length: 14 amino acids. Trimming removed 5 bases from V and 4 bases from J; junction bases left unmatched: 3. Here the CDR3 DNA reads TGTGCCAGCAGTTGGGGACTAGCGGGAGAGACCCAGTACTTC. This sequence encodes CASSWGLAGETQYF.

This clonotype was picked up a small number of times. Here the CDR3 reads CASSLSLTGGYTF. In nucleotides, the CDR3 is TGTGCCAGCAGTTTATCCTTAACCGGAGGCTACACCTTC. The rearrangement links TRBV12-3 or TRBV12-4 to TRBJ1-2; D gene uncertain. The CDR3 runs 13 residues. The V end lost 2 bases, the J end lost 8 bases, and 12 bases lay between the germline ends.

The V gene is TRBV27, the J gene TRBJ2-7; 11 bases agree with TRBD1. CDR1 MNHEY and CDR2 SMNVEV come from the germline V gene (reference sequence). The junction had 4 bases not matched to a gene; V was cut back by 4 bases and J by 5 bases. This CDR3 spans 14 amino acids. CDR3 sequence: CASSYGTGGHEQYF. CDR3 bases: TGTGCCAGCAGTTACGGGACAGGGGGTCACGAGCAGTACTTC.

V is TRBV7-8 and J is TRBJ2-2, with a weak D call TRBD2 (7 bases). The germline V gene encodes CDR1 SGHVS and CDR2 FQNEAQ. The CDR3 length is 17 residues. Trimming cost V 5 bases and J 7 bases, with 23 bases left between them. DNA for the CDR3: TGTGCCAGCAGCCCTCGGAGGGGGGGGGGGCCAGTCGGGGAGCTGTTTTTT. Translating gives CASSPRRGGGPVGELFF.

This clonotype occurred a few times. The V gene is TRBV12-3 or TRBV12-4, the J gene TRBJ2-2, with D perhaps TRBD2 (5 bases). The CDR3 has 15 residues. Trimming pared 3 bases from V and 5 bases from J, leaving 13 bases between. CDR3 protein: CASSFSSVGTGELFF. CDR3 nucleotides: TGTGCCAGCAGTTTTAGTAGCGTCGGGACCGGGGAGCTGTTTTTT.

The rearrangement links TRBV5-5 to TRBJ1-1; no definite D call. Trimming removed 0 bases at V and 7 bases at J, with 13 bases between. The germline CDR1 and CDR2 sequences are SGHKS and YYEKEE (reference sequence). This CDR3 has 14 residues. CDR3 nucleotide sequence: TGTGCCAGCAGCTTGGAAGGTAACCTTAATGAAGCTTTCTTT. Its protein is CASSLEGNLNEAFF.

This chain joins TRBV7-9 and TRBJ1-3; no clear D. Trimming removed 1 base from V and 0 bases from J, with 7 bases in between. The germline V gene has CDR1 SEHNR and CDR2 FQNEAQ (reference sequence). This CDR3 contains 15 residues. CDR3 DNA: TGTGCCAGCAGCTTAGTAGGGAACTCTGGAAACACCATATATTTT. Translating it yields CASSLVGNSGNTIYF.

V gene TRBV5-4 combines with J gene TRBJ2-7; possibly TRBD2 for D (6 bases). The V gene lost 0 bases and the J gene lost 0 bases, with 10 bases spanning the gap. The CDR3 has 15 amino acids. Germline values: CDR1 SGHNT, CDR2 YYREEE (reference sequence). CDR3 loop: CASSLVGLPSYEQYF. The CDR3 nucleotides are TGTGCCAGCAGCTTGGTGGGACTGCCCTCCTACGAGCAGTACTTC.

The chain recombines TRBV5-1 with TRBJ1-6; TRBD1 agrees at 7 bases. The CDR3 contains 15 residues. V trimming: 4 bases; J trimming: 6 bases; junction bases outside the gene matches: 7. The germline gives CDR1 SGHRS, CDR2 YFSETQ. In nucleotides, the CDR3 is TGCGCCAGCAGCATTACAGGGGTGATTAATTCACCCCTCCACTTT. Its translation: CASSITGVINSPLHF.

The rearrangement joins TRBV6-2 or TRBV6-3 to TRBJ2-1; 14 nucleotides line up with TRBD2. The CDR3 is made up of 16 amino acids. CDR1 and CDR2 from the germline V gene are MNHEY and SVGEGT. J lost 7 bases, V lost 2 bases, and 4 bases had no gene match. CDR3 sequence (DNA): TGTGCCAGCAGTTACGGGACTAGCGGGGGTGGGAATGAGCAGTTCTTC. This translates into CASSYGTSGGGNEQFF.